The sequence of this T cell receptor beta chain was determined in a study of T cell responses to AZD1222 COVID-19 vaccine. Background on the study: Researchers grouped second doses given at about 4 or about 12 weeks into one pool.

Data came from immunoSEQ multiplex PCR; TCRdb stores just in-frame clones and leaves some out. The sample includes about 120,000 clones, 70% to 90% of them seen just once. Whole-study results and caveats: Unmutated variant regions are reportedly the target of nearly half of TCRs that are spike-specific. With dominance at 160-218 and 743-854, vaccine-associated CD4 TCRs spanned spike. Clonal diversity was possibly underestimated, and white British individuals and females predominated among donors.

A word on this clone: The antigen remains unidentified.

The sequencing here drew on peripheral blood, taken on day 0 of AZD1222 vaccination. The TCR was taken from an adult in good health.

For the CDR3, the DNA is TGTGCCAGCAGCCAAGCGTTCGGCTTGTGGGGGGACCTCCCAGAGACCCAGTACTTC. Its translation is CASSQAFGLWGDLPETQYF. This chain uses TRBV3-1 (or the pseudogene TRBV3-2) with TRBJ2-5, with D perhaps matching TRBD2 (6 bases). V was cut by 1 base and J by 4 bases, with 25 bases left in between. Germline-derived CDR1 and CDR2 are LGHDT and YNNKEL (reference sequence). The CDR3 has 19 amino acids.